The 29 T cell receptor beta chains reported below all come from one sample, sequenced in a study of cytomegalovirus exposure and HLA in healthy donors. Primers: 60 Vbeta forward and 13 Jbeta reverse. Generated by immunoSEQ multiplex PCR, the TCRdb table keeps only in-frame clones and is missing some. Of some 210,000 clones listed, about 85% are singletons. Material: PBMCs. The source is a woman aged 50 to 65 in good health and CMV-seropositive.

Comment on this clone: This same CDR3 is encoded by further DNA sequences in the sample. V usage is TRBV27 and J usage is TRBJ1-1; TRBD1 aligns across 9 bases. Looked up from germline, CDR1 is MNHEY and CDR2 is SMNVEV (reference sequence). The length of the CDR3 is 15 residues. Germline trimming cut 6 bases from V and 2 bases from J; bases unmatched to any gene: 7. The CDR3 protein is CASRPSTGGNTEAFF. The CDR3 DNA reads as TGTGCCAGCAGGCCCTCAACAGGGGGCAACACTGAAGCTTTCTTT.

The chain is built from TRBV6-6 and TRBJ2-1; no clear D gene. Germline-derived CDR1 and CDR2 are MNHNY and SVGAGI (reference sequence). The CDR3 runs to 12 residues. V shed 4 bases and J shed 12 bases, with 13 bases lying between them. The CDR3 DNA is TGTGCCAGCAGTTTACGGGTCACCGGGCAGTTCTTC. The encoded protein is CASSLRVTGQFF.

CDR3 coding DNA: TGCGCCAGCAGCTTGCCGGCTAGCGGATCCTACAATGAGCAGTTCTTC. It translates to CASSLPASGSYNEQFF. The chain uses TRBV5-1 and TRBJ2-1; TRBD2 matches 7 bases. The ends lost 1 base at V and 1 base at J; junction bases unmatched: 5. Germline CDR1 and CDR2: SGHRS and YFSETQ. The length of the CDR3 is 16 residues.

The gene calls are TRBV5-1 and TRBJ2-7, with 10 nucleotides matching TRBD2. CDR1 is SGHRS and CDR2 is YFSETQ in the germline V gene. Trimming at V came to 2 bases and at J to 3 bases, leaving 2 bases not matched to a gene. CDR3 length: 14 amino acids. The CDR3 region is CASSFGLADYEQYF. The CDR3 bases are TGCGCCAGCAGCTTTGGACTAGCGGACTACGAGCAGTACTTC.

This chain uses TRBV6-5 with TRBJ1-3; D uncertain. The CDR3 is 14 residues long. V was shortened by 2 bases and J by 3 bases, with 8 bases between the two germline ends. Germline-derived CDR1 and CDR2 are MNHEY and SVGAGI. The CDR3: CASSYDGGGNTIYF. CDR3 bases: TGTGCCAGCAGTTACGACGGCGGTGGAAACACCATATATTTT.

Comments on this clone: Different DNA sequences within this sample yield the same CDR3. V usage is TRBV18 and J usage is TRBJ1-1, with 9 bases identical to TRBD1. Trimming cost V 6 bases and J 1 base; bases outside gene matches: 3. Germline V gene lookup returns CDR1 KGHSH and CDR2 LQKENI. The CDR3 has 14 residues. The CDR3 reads CASSPGQGNTEAFF. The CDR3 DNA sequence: TGTGCCAGCTCGCCGGGACAGGGGAACACTGAAGCTTTCTTT. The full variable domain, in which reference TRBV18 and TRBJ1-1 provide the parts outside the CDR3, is NAGVMQNPRHLVRRRGQEARLRCSPMKGHSHVYWYRQLPEEGLKFMVYLQKENIIDESGMPKERFSAEFPKEGPSILRIQQVVRGDSAAYFCASSPGQGNTEAFFGQGTRLTVV.

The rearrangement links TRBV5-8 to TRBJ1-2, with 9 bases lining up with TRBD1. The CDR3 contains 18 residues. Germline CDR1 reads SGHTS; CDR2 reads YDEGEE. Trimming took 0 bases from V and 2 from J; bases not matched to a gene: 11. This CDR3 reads CASSLEAGTGSLNYGYTF. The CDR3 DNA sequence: TGTGCCAGCAGCTTGGAGGCGGGGACAGGGAGTTTGAACTATGGCTACACCTTC.

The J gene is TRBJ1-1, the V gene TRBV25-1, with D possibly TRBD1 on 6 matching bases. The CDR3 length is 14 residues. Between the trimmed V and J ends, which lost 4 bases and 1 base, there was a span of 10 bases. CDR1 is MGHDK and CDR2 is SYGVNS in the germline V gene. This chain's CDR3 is CASSALTGNTEAFF. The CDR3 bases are TGTGCCAGCAGTGCCCTGACAGGGAACACTGAAGCTTTCTTT.

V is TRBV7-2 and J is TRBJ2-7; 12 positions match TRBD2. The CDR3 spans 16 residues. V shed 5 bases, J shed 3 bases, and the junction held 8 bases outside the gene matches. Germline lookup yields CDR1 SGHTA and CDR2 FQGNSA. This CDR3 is CASSITSGGTYYEQYF. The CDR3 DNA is TGTGCCAGCAGCATAACTAGCGGGGGGACATACTACGAGCAGTACTTC.

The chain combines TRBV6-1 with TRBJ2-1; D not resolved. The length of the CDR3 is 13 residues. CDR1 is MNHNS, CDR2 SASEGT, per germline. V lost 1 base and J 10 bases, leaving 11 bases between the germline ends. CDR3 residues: CASSEDYYGEQFF. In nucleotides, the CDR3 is TGTGCCAGCAGTGAAGATTATTACGGGGAGCAGTTCTTC.

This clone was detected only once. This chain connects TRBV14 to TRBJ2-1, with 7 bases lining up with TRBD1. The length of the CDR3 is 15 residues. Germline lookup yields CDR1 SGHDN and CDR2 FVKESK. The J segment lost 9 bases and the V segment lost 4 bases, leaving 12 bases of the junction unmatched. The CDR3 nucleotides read TGTGCCAGCAGCCCTACAGGGGAGACCTCCACTGAGCAGTTCTTC. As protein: CASSPTGETSTEQFF.

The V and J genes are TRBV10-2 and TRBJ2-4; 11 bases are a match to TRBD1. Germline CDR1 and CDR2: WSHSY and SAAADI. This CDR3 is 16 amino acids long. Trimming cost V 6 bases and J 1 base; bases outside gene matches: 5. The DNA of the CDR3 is TGCGCCAGCAGCACGGACAGGGGGCTCGCCAAAAACATTCAGTACTTC. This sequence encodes CASSTDRGLAKNIQYF.

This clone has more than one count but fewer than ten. CDR3 amino acids: CASSVRGLEKLFF. The CDR3 bases are TGTGCCAGCAGCGTCAGGGGGCTGGAAAAACTGTTTTTT. This chain connects TRBV7-2 to TRBJ1-4; 8 nucleotides line up with TRBD1. Germline-derived CDR1 and CDR2 are SGHTA and FQGNSA. V trimming: 5 bases; J trimming: 8 bases; junction bases outside the gene matches: 4. The CDR3 loop spans 13 amino acids.

This CDR3 reads CASSWGRTELDGYTF. The CDR3 coding sequence is TGTGCCAGCAGCTGGGGTCGGACAGAGCTCGATGGCTACACCTTC. This chain links TRBV7-9 with TRBJ1-2; possibly TRBD1 for D (6 bases). CDR3 size: 15 residues. V gave up 4 bases and J gave up 6 bases, with 18 bases separating them. CDR1 is SEHNR and CDR2 is FQNEAQ in the germline V gene (reference sequence).

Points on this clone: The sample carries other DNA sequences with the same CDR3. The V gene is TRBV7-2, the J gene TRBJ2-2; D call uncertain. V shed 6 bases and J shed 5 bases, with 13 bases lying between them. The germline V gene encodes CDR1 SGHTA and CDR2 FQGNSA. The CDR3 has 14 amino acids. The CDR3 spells CASSPRSGTGELFF. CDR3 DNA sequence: TGTGCCAGCAGTCCCAGGTCTGGGACCGGGGAGCTGTTTTTT.

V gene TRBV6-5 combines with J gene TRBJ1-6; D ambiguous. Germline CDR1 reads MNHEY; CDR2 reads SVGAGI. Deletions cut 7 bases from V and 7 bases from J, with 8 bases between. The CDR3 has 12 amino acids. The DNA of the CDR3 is TGTGCCAGCAATCAACTGAATTCACCCCTCCACTTT. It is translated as CASNQLNSPLHF.

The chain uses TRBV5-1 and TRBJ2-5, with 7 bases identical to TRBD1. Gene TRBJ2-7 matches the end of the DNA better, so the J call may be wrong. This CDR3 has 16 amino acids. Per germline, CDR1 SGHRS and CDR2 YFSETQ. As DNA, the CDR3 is TGCGCCAGCAGCCCTTCAACAGGGGCCATCAAGTACGAGCAGTACTTC. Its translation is CASSPSTGAIKYEQYF.

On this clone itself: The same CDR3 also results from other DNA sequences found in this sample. The DNA of the CDR3 is TGTGCCAGCAGCCTAGACAGGGCTGGAAACACCATATATTTT. Its translation is CASSLDRAGNTIYF. The chain recombines TRBV5-4 with TRBJ1-3; TRBD1 matches at 7 bases. This CDR3 is 14 amino acids long. Per germline, CDR1 SGHNT and CDR2 YYREEE (reference sequence). Trimming removed 4 bases from V and 2 bases from J; junction bases left unmatched: 3.

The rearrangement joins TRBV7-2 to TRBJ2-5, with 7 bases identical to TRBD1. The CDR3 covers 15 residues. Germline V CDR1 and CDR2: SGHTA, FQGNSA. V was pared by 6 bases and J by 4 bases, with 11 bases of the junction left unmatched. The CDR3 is CASRRGQVYRETQYF. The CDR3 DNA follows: TGTGCCAGCAGACGCGGACAGGTTTATCGAGAGACCCAGTACTTC. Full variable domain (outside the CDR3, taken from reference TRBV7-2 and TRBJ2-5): GAGVSQSPSNKVTEKGKDVELRCDPISGHTALYWYRQSLGQGLEFLIYFQGNSAPDKSGLPSDRFSAERTGGSVSTLTIQRTQQEDSAVYLCASRRGQVYRETQYFGPGTRLLVL.

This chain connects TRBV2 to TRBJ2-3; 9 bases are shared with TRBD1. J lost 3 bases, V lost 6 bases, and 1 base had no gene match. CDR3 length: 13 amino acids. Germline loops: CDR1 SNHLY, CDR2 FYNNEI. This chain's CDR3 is CASRGQGTDTQYF. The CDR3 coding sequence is TGTGCCAGCAGGGGACAGGGTACAGATACGCAGTATTTT. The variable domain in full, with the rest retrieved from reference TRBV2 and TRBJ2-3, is EPEVTQTPSHQVTQMGQEVILRCVPISNHLYFYWYRQILGQKVEFLVSFYNNEISEKSEIFDDQFSVERPDGSNFTLKIRSTKLEDSAMYFCASRGQGTDTQYFGPGTRLTVL.

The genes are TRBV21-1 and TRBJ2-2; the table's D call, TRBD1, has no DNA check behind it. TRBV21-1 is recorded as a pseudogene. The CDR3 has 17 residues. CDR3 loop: CASSKPGPFQNTGELFF. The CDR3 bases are TGTGCCAGCAGCAAACCAGGGCCTTTCCAAAACACCGGGGAGCTGTTTTTT.

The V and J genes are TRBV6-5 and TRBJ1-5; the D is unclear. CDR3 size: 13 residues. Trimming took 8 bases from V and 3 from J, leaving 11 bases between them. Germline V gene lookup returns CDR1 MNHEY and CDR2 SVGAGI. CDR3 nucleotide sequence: TGTGCCAGCGGTATCCAGGTCAATCAGCCCCAGCATTTT. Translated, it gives CASGIQVNQPQHF.

The CDR3: CASRKTDGYEQYF. Written as DNA, the CDR3 is TGTGCCAGTAGGAAGACAGACGGCTACGAGCAGTACTTC. The J gene is TRBJ2-7, the V gene TRBV19; tentative D call: TRBD1 (5 bases). V lost 6 bases, J lost 3 bases, and 12 bases lay in between. Per germline, CDR1 LNHDA and CDR2 SQIVND (reference sequence). This CDR3 has 13 amino acids.

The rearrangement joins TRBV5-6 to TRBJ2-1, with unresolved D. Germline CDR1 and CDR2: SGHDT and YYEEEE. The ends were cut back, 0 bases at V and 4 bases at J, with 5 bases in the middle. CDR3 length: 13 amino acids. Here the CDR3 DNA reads TGTGCCAGCAGCTTGGCTATTTACAATGAGCAGTTCTTC. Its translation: CASSLAIYNEQFF.

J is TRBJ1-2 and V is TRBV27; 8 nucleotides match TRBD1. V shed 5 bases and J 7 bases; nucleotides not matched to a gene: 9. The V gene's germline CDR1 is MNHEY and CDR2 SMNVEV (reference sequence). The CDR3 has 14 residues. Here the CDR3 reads CASSALDRAGGYTF. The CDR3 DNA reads TGTGCCAGCAGTGCGTTGGACAGGGCGGGTGGCTACACCTTC.

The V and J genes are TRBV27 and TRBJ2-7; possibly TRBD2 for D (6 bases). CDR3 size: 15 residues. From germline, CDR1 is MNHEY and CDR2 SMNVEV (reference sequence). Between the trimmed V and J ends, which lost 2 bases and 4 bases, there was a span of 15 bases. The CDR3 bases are TGTGCCAGCAGTTTAGTTCAACTAGCCTCTTACGAGCAGTACTTC. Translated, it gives CASSLVQLASYEQYF.

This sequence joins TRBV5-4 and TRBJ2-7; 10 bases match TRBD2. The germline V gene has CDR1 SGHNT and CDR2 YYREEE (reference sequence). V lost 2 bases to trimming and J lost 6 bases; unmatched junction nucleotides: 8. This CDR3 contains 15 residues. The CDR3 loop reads CASSLAGGPAGEQYF. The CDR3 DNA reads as TGTGCCAGCAGCTTAGCGGGGGGGCCGGCCGGCGAGCAGTACTTC.

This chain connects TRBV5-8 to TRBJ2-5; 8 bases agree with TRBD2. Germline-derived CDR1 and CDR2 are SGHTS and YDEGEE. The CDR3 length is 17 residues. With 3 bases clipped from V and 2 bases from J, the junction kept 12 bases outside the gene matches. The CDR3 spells CASSSWGLGEGQETQYF. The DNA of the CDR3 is TGTGCCAGCAGCTCATGGGGACTAGGAGAGGGACAAGAGACCCAGTACTTC.

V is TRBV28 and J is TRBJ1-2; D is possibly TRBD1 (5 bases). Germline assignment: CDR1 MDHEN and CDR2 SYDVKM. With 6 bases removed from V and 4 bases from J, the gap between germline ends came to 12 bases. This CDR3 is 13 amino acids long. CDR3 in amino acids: CASSPGITYGYTF. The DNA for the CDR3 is TGTGCCAGCAGCCCAGGGATTACCTATGGCTACACCTTC.